The rows below give T cell receptor beta chains drawn from one sample of a study of shared clonotypes between healthy human individuals. Assay used: immunoSEQ multiplex PCR; TCRdb lists only in-frame clones, some missing. This table holds more than 550,000 clones, about nine tenths found once. Material: memory CD8+ T cells from PBMCs. These receptors all stem from a man younger than 30 in good health. Some clones in this sample may be carry-over from other donors' samples. The CDR3 runs from the conserved cysteine through the conserved F or W. Fields, in order: J gene, V gene, D gene, clone size, CDR3 DNA, CDR3 protein. The D gene is left open where the match is weak. Some rows have no size entry. The others give once, few or many, or a class for an expanded clone.

J gene: TRBJ1-4; V gene: TRBV6-1; D gene: NA; clone size: NA; CDR3 DNA: TGTGCCAGCAGTGAATATCCCGCCTCCGATGAAAAACTGTTTTTT; CDR3 protein: CASSEYPASDEKLFF
J gene: TRBJ2-3; V gene: TRBV6-5; D gene: NA; clone size: once; CDR3 DNA: TGTGCCAGCAGTTACAAGGGGGGTCTAGCATTCGATACGCAGTATTTT; CDR3 protein: CASSYKGGLAFDTQYF
J gene: TRBJ2-7; V gene: TRBV7-9; D gene: NA; clone size: NA; CDR3 DNA: TGTGCCAGCAGCTTAGGGTCTGGGGGCTCCTACGAGCAGTACTTC; CDR3 protein: CASSLGSGGSYEQYF
J gene: TRBJ2-1; V gene: TRBV10-2; D gene: NA; clone size: NA; CDR3 DNA: TGCGCCAGCAGCGGCCTACTGGATGGTGAGCAGTTCTTC; CDR3 protein: CASSGLLDGEQFF
J gene: TRBJ2-7; V gene: TRBV21-1; D gene: NA; clone size: many; CDR3 DNA: TGTGCCAGCAGCAACACCTCCTACGAGCAGTACTTC; CDR3 protein: CASSNTSYEQYF
J gene: TRBJ1-2; V gene: TRBV19; D gene: NA; clone size: NA; CDR3 DNA: TGTGCCAGTAGTCCCCAGGGACCCTTGGGCTACACCTTC; CDR3 protein: CASSPQGPLGYTF
J gene: TRBJ2-7; V gene: TRBV27; D gene: TRBD2; clone size: NA; CDR3 DNA: TGTGCCAGCAGTACCTCTAGCGGGCTGGTTTCGTACGAGCAGTACTTC; CDR3 protein: CASSTSSGLVSYEQYF
J gene: TRBJ1-1; V gene: TRBV28; D gene: NA; clone size: NA; CDR3 DNA: TGTGCCAGCAGTTTATTCCCCACACTCCGGGGAATGAACACTGAAGCTTTCTTT; CDR3 protein: CASSLFPTLRGMNTEAFF
J gene: TRBJ2-2; V gene: TRBV27; D gene: NA; clone size: NA; CDR3 DNA: TGTGCCAGCAGTGAACTCAGGGTCGGGGAGCTGTTTTTT; CDR3 protein: CASSELRVGELFF
J gene: TRBJ1-1; V gene: TRBV6-5; D gene: NA; clone size: few; CDR3 DNA: TGTGCCAGCAGCTACGACTTAGGGGCAACTGAAGCTTTCTTT; CDR3 protein: CASSYDLGATEAFF
J gene: TRBJ2-4; V gene: TRBV16; D gene: NA; clone size: NA; CDR3 DNA: TGTGCCAGCAGCCAATTTAGGGCGGGCTCCAAAAACATTCAGTACTTC; CDR3 protein: CASSQFRAGSKNIQYF
J gene: TRBJ2-2; V gene: TRBV5-1; D gene: NA; clone size: NA; CDR3 DNA: TGCGCCAGCAGCTTGTCTCCGGGGGACGGGGAGCTGTTTTTT; CDR3 protein: CASSLSPGDGELFF
J gene: TRBJ1-6; V gene: TRBV5-6; D gene: NA; clone size: few; CDR3 DNA: TGTGCCAGCAGCTTGGGTAATTCACCCCTCCACTTT; CDR3 protein: CASSLGNSPLHF
J gene: TRBJ1-4; V gene: TRBV21-1; D gene: NA; clone size: NA; CDR3 DNA: TGTGCCAGCAGCAGGGACTATGCAACTAATGAAAAACTGTTTTTT; CDR3 protein: CASSRDYATNEKLFF
J gene: TRBJ2-7; V gene: TRBV7-6; D gene: NA; clone size: NA; CDR3 DNA: TGTGCCAGCGGGGCAGGGAACGAGCAGTACTTC; CDR3 protein: CASGAGNEQYF
J gene: TRBJ1-1; V gene: TRBV27; D gene: TRBD1; clone size: NA; CDR3 DNA: TGTGCCAGCAGGCAGGGGGCCGGGTTCCCTGAAGCTTTCTTT; CDR3 protein: CASRQGAGFPEAFF
J gene: TRBJ1-2; V gene: TRBV7-2; D gene: TRBD1; clone size: once; CDR3 DNA: TGTGCCAGCAGCTCCAGGGACAGGGGAAGAATCTATGGCTACACCTTC; CDR3 protein: CASSSRDRGRIYGYTF
J gene: TRBJ2-5; V gene: TRBV13; D gene: NA; clone size: NA; CDR3 DNA: TGTGCCAGCAGCCCCGGGATAGCTGAGACCCAGTACTTC; CDR3 protein: CASSPGIAETQYF
J gene: TRBJ2-2; V gene: TRBV4-1; D gene: TRBD1; clone size: NA; CDR3 DNA: TGCGCCAGCAGCCAAGAATTTAACAGGGGGAGAGCCGGGGAGCTGTTTTTT; CDR3 protein: CASSQEFNRGRAGELFF
J gene: TRBJ1-2; V gene: TRBV14; D gene: NA; clone size: NA; CDR3 DNA: TGTGCCAGCAGCCGATCTATTGGGCGGACACACTATGGCTACACCTTC; CDR3 protein: CASSRSIGRTHYGYTF
J gene: TRBJ2-7; V gene: TRBV2; D gene: TRBD2; clone size: NA; CDR3 DNA: TGTGCCAGCAATGTTCCAGGCGGGAGGGATAGGGGGCAGTACTTC; CDR3 protein: CASNVPGGRDRGQYF
J gene: TRBJ2-4; V gene: TRBV7-9; D gene: TRBD1; clone size: NA; CDR3 DNA: TGTGCCAGCAGCTTAGATGGACAGGGGAAAAACATTCAGTACTTC; CDR3 protein: CASSLDGQGKNIQYF
J gene: TRBJ2-1; V gene: TRBV7-3; D gene: NA; clone size: NA; CDR3 DNA: TGTGCCAGCAGCTTAATCCCCGGCTCCTACAATGAGCAGTTCTTC; CDR3 protein: CASSLIPGSYNEQFF
J gene: TRBJ2-1; V gene: TRBV15; D gene: TRBD2; clone size: NA; CDR3 DNA: TGTGCCACCCTCCTTCGCGGGGAGGGTGAGCAGTTCTTC; CDR3 protein: CATLLRGEGEQFF
J gene: TRBJ1-1; V gene: TRBV7-8; D gene: NA; clone size: once; CDR3 DNA: TGTGCCAGCAGCCCAGAAAGGTACAACACTGAAGCTTTCTTT; CDR3 protein: CASSPERYNTEAFF